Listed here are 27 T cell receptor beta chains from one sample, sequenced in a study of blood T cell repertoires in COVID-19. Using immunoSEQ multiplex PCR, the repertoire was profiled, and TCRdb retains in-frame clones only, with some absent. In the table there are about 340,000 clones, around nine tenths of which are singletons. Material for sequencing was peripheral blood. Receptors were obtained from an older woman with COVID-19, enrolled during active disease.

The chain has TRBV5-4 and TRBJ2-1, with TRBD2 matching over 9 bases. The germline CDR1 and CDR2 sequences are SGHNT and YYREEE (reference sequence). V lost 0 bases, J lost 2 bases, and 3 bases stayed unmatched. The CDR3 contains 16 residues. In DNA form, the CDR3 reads TGTGCCAGCAGCTTGGGAGCGGGGGGTACCTACAATGAGCAGTTCTTC. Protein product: CASSLGAGGTYNEQFF.

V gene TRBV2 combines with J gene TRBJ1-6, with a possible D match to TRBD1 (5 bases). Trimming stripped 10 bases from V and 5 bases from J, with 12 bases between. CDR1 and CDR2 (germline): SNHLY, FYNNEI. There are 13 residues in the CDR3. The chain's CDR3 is CANRRQNNSPLHF. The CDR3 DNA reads TGTGCCAACCGGAGACAGAATAATTCACCCCTCCACTTT.

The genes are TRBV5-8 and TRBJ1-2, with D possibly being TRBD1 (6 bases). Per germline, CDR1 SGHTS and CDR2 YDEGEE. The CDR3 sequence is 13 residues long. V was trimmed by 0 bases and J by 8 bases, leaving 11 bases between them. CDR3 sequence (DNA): TGTGCCAGCAGCTTGGAAGCCAGGGGCGGCTACACCTTC. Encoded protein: CASSLEARGGYTF.

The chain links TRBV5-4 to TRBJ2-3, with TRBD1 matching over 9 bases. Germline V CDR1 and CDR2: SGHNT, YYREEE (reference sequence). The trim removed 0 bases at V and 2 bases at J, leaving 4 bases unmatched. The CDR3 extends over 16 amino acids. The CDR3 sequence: CASSLEGQGLTDTQYF. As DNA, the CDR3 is TGTGCCAGCAGCTTGGAGGGACAGGGACTCACAGATACGCAGTATTTT.

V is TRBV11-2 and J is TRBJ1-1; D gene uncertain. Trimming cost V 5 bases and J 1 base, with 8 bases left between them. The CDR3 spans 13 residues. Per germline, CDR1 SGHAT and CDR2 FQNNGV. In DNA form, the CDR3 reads TGTGCCAGCAGCATGGGAGCGAACACTGAAGCTTTCTTT. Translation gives CASSMGANTEAFF.

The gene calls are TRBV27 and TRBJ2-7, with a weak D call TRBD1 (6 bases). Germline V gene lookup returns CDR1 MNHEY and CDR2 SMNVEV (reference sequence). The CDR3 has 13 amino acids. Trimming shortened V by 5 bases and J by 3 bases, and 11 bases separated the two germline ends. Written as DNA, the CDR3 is TGTGCCAGCAGTACGACAGGCTACTACGAGCAGTACTTC. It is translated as CASSTTGYYEQYF.

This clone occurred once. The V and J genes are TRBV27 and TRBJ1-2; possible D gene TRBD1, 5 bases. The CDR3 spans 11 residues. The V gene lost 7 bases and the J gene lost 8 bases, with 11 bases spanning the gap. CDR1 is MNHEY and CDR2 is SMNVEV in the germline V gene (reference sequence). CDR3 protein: CASTAGNGYTF. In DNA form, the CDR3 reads TGTGCCAGCACAGCAGGGAACGGCTACACCTTC.

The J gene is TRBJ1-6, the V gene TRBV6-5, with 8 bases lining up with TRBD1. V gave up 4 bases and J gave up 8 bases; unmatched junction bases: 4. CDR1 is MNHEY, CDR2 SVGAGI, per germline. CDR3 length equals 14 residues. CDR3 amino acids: CASSSDRAHSPLHF. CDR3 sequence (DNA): TGTGCCAGCAGTTCGGACAGGGCCCATTCACCCCTCCACTTT.

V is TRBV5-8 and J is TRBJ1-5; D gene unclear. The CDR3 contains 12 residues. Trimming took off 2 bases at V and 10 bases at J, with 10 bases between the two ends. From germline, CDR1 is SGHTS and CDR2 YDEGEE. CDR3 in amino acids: CASSFERNPQHF. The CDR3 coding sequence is TGTGCCAGCAGCTTCGAGAGAAATCCCCAGCATTTT.

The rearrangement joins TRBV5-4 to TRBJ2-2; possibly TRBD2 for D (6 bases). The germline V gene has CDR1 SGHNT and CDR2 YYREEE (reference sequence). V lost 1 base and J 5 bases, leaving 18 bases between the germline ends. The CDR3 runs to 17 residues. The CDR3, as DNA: TGTGCCAGCAGCTTGTCTCGGGGCGCGGGGAATACCGGGGAGCTGTTTTTT. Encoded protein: CASSLSRGAGNTGELFF.

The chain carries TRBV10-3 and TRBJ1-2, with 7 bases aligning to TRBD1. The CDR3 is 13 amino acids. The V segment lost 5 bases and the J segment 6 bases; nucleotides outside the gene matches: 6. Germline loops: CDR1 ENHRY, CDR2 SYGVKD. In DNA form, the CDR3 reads TGTGCCATCAGTAAACAGGGGCTCGATGGCTACACCTTC. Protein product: CAISKQGLDGYTF.

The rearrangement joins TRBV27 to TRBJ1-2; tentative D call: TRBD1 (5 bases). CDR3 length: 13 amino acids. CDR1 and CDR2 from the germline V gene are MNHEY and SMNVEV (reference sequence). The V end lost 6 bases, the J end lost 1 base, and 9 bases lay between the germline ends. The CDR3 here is CASSQQVNYGYTF. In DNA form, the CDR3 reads TGTGCCAGCAGCCAACAGGTTAACTATGGCTACACCTTC.

The CDR3 coding sequence is TGTGCCAGCAGCCACAGGGGTTGGGCCGGGGAGCTGTTTTTT. It is translated as CASSHRGWAGELFF. The rearrangement uses TRBV27 and TRBJ2-2; TRBD1 matches at 7 bases. Losses at the gene ends were 6 bases for V and 6 bases for J; bases not matched to a gene: 7. Per the germline V gene, CDR1 is MNHEY and CDR2 is SMNVEV (reference sequence). The CDR3 has 14 residues.

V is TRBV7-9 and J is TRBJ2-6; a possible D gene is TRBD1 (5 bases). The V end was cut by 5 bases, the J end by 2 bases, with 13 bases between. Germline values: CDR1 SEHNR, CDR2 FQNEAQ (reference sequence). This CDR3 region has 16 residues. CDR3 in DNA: TGTGCCAGCAGCCGCGACAGATCTCCTGGGGCCAACGTCCTGACTTTC. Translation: CASSRDRSPGANVLTF. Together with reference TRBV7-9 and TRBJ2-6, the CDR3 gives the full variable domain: DTGVSQNPRHKITKRGQNVTFRCDPISEHNRLYWYRQTLGQGPEFLTYFQNEAQLEKSRLLSDRFSAERPKGSFSTLEIQRTEQGDSAMYLCASSRDRSPGANVLTFGAGSRLTVL.

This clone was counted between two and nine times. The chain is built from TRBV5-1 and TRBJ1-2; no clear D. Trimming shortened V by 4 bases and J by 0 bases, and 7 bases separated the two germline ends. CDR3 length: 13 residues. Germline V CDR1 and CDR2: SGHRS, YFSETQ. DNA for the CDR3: TGCGCCAGCAGCCTGACATCTAACTATGGCTACACCTTC. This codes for CASSLTSNYGYTF. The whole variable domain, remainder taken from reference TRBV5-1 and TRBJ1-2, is KAGVTQTPRYLIKTRGQQVTLSCSPISGHRSVSWYQQTPGQGLQFLFEYFSETQRNKGNFPGRFSGRQFSNSRSEMNVSTLELGDSALYLCASSLTSNYGYTFGSGTRLTVV.

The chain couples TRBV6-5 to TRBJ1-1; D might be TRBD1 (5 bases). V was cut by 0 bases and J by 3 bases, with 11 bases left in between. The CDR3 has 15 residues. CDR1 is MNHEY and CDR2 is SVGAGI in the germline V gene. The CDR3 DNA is TGTGCCAGCAGTTACTCATGGGGGGAGGACACTGAAGCTTTCTTT. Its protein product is CASSYSWGEDTEAFF.

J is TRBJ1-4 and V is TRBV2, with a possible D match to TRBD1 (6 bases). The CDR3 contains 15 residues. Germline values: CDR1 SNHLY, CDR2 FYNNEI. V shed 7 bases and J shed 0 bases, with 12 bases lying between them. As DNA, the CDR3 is TGTGCCAGCACCAAGGGGGATGCAACTAATGAAAAACTGTTTTTT. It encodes CASTKGDATNEKLFF.

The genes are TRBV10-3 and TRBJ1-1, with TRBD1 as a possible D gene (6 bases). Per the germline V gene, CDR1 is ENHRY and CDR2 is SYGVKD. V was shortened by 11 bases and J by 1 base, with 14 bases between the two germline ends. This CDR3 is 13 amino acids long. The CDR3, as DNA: TGTGCCCACTCCGGGACACCGAACACTGAAGCTTTCTTT. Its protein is CAHSGTPNTEAFF.

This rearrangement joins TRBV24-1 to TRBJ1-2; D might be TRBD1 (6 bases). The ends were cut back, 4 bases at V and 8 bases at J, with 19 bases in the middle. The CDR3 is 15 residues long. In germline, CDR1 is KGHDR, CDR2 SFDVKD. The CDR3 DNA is TGTGCCACCAGTGAACAGACGTCAGGGGCGATCGGCTACACCTTC. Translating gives CATSEQTSGAIGYTF.

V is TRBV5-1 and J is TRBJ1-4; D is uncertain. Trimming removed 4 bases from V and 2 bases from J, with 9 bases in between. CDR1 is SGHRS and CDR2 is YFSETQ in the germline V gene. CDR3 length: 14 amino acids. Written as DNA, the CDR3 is TGCGCCAGCAGCCTCGAAGCGACTAATGAAAAACTGTTTTTT. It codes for CASSLEATNEKLFF.

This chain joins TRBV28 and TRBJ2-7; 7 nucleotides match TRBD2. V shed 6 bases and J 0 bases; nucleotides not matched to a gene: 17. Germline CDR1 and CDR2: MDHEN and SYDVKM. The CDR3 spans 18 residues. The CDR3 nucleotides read TGTGCCAGCAGGCCGGGACTAACGATAACCTCCACCTCCTACGAGCAGTACTTC. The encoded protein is CASRPGLTITSTSYEQYF.

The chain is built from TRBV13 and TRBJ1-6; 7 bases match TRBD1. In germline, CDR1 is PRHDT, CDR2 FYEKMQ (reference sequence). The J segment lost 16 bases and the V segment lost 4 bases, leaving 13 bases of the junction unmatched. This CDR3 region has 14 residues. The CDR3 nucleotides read TGTGCCAGCAGCTCGGGCAGGCCCGGGACAGCTCTCCACTTT. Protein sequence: CASSSGRPGTALHF.

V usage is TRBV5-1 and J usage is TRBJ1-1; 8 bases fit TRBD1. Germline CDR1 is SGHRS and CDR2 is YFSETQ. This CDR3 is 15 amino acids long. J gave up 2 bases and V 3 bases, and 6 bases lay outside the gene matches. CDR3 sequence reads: CASSSQGQGNTEAFF. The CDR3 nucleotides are TGCGCCAGCAGCTCCCAAGGACAGGGAAACACTGAAGCTTTCTTT.

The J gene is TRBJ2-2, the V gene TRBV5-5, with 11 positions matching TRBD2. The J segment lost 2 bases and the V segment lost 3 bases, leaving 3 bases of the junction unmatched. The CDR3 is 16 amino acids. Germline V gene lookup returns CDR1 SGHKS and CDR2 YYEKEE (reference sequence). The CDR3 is CASSSSGGLNTGELFF. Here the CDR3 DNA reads TGTGCCAGCAGCTCTAGCGGGGGGCTCAACACCGGGGAGCTGTTTTTT. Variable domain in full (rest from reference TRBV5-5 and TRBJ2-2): DAGVTQSPTHLIKTRGQQVTLRCSPISGHKSVSWYQQVLGQGPQFIFQYYEKEERGRGNFPDRFSARQFPNYSSELNVNALLLGDSALYLCASSSSGGLNTGELFFGEGSRLTVL.

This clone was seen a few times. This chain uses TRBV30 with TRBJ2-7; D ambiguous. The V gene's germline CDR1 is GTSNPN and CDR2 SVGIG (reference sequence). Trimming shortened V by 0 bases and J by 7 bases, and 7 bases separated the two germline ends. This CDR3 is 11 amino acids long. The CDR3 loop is CAWSVLFEQYF. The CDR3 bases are TGTGCCTGGAGTGTCCTCTTTGAGCAGTACTTC.

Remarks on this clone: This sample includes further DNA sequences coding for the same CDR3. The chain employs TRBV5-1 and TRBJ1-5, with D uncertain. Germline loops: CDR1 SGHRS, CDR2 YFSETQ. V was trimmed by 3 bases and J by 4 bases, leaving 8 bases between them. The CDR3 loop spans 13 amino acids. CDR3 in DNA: TGCGCCAGCAGCTCAGACATTAATCAGCCCCAGCATTTT. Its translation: CASSSDINQPQHF.

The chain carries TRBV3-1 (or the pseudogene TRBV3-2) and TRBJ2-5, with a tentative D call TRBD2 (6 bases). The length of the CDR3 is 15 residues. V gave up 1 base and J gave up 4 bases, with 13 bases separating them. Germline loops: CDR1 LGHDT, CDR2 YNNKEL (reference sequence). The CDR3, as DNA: TGTGCCAGCAGCCAAGGCCCCCGGGAGTTAGAGACCCAGTACTTC. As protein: CASSQGPRELETQYF.